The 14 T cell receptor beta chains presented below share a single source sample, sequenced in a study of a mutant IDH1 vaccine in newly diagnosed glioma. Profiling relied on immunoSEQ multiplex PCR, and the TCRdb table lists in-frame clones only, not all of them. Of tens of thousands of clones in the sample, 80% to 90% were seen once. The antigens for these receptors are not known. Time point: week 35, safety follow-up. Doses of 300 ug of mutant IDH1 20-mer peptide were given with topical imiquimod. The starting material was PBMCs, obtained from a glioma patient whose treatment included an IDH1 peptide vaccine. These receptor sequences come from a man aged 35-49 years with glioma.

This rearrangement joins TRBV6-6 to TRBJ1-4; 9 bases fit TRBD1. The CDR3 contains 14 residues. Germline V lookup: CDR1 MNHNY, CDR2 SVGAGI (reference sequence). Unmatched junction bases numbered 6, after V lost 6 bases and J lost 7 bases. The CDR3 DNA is TGTGCCAGCAGCTTGAGGGGACAGGGTGAAAAACTGTTTTTT. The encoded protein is CASSLRGQGEKLFF.

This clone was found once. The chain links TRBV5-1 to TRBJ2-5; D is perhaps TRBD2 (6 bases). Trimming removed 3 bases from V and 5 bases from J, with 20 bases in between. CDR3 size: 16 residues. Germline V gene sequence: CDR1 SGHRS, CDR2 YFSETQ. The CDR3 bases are TGCGCCAGCAGCTCCCCCGGAAGGGGAGGATGGGAGACCCAGTACTTC. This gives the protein CASSSPGRGGWETQYF.

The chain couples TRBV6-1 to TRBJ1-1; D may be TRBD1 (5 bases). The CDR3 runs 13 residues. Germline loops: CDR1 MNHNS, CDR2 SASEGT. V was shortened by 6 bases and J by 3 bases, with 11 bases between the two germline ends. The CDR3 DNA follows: TGTGCCAGCAGGAAACAGGTTTACACTGAAGCTTTCTTT. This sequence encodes CASRKQVYTEAFF.

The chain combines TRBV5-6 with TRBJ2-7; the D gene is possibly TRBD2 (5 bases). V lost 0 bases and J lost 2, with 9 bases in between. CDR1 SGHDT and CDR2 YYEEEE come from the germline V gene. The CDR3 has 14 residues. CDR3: CASSLGTSTYEQYF. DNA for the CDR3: TGTGCCAGCAGCTTGGGGACTTCTACCTACGAGCAGTACTTC.

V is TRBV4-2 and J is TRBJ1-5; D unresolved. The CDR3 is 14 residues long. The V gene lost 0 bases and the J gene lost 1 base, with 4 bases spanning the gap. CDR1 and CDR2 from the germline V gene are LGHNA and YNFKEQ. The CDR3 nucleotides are TGTGCCAGCAGCCAAGAGAAGAGCAATCAGCCCCAGCATTTT. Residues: CASSQEKSNQPQHF.

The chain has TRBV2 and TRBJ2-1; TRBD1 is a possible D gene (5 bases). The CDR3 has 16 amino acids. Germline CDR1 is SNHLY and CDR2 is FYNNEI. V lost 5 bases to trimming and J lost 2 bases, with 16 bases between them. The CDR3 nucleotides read TGTGCCAGCAGTCACCGAAGGGGCGGTGCCTACAATGAGCAGTTCTTC. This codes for CASSHRRGGAYNEQFF.

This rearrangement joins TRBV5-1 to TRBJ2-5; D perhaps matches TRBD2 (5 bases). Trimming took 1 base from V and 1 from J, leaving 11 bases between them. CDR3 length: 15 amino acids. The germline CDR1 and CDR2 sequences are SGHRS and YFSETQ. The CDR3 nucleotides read TGCGCCAGCAGCTTGAGGCGAGCGGCCCAAGAGACCCAGTACTTC. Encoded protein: CASSLRRAAQETQYF.

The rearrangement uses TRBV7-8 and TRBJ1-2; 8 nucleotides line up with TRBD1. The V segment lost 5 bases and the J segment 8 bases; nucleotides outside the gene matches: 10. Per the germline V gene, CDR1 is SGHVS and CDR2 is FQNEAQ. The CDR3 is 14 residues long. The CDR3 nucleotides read TGTGCCAGCAGCCCCTGGGCAGGGGGCGGGGGCTACACCTTC. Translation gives CASSPWAGGGGYTF.

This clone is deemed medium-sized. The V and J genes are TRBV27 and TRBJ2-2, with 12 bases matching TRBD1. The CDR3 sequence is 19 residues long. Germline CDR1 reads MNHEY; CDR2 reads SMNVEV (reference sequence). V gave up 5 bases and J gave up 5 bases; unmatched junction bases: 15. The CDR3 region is CASSSRDRGRLSRTGELFF. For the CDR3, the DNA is TGTGCCAGCAGTAGCCGGGACAGGGGGCGTTTGAGTAGGACCGGGGAGCTGTTTTTT.

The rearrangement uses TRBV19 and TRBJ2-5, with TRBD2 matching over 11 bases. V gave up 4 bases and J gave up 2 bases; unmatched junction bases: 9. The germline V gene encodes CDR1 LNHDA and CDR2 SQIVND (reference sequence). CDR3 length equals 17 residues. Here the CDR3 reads CASSTWGLAVRQETQYF. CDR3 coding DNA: TGTGCCAGTAGTACGTGGGGACTAGCGGTAAGACAAGAGACCCAGTACTTC.

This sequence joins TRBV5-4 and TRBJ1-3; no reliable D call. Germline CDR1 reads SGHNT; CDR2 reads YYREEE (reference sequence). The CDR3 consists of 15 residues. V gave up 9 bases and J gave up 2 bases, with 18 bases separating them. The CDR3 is CATSTPGLAGNTIYF. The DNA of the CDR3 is TGTGCCACCTCGACCCCGGGTTTAGCTGGAAACACCATATATTTT.

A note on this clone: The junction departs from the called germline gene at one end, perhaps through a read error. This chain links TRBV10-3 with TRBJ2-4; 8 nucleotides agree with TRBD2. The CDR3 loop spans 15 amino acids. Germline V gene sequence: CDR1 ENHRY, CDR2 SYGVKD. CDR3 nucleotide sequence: TGTGCCATCAGCATAATAGCGGGAACGAAAAGCATTCAGTACTTC. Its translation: CAISIIAGTKSIQYF.

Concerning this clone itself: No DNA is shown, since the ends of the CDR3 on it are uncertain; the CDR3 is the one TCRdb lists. The CDR3 sequence is CASSTSTRGANVLTF. This rearrangement joins TRBV5-6 to TRBJ2-6. Including both end residues, the CDR3 is 15 amino acids long. CDR1 and CDR2 from the germline V gene are SGHDT and YYEEEE.

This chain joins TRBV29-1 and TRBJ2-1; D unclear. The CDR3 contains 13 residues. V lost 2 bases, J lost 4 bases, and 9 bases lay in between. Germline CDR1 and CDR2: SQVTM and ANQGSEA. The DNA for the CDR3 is TGCAGCGTTGAACACATAATATACAATGAGCAGTTCTTC. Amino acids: CSVEHIIYNEQFF.